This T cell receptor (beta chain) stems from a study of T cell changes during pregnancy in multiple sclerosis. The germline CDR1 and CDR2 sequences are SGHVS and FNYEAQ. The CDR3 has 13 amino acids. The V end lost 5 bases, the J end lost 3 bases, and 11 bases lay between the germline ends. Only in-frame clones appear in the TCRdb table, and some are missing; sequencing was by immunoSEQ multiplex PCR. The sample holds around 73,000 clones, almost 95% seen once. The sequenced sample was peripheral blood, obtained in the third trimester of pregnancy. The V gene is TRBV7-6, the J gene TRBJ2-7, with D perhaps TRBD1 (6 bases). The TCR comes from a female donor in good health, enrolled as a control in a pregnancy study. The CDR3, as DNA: TGTGCCAGCAGCAAAGGGGGTAACTACGAGCAGTACTTC. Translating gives CASSKGGNYEQYF.